The present entry profiles one T cell receptor (beta chain) with its context. Its target antigen remains unknown. No clone much larger than this one lies a single base away; base qualities are absent. Amplification of TCR beta CDR3 regions was carried out from RNA transcripts. For the first round of RT-PCR on the TCR CDR3, the HTBI primer set was used together with the Qiagen OneStep RT-PCR kit. Libraries were constructed in a second round of multiplex PCR, after which size selection and purification were carried out. The libraries were sequenced on an Illumina HiSeq2000 using paired-end 100 bp reads. Regarding the original processing steps: SOAPnuke was used to process the raw data, with reads discarded if the reads contained adapters or uncalled bases, had a mean Phred below 15, or lacked an exact constant-primer or identifier match. COPE v1.2.5 was used to merge high-quality paired reads, and clonotypes were defined as unique nucleotide sequences. MiTCR v1.1 was used to align clonotypes to the IMGT TRBV, TRBD and TRBJ reference segments. Only V-J combinations with frequency above 0.0001, covering approximately 99% of repertoires, were analysed. The TCS score was defined as the ratio of F50 (clonal expansion) to E x V (chaos), calculated using BLOSUM62-based TCRdist between CDR3 peptides within each V-J. Welch's t-statistics and random forest reduced 500 to 650 V-J features to about 12, which were used in a naive Bayes classifier (R e1071). TCRdb trimmed public reads at Q25 via fastp, called clones via MiXCR and kept in-frame beta chains. Every distinct CDR3 protein forms one entry, paired with its most common genes and DNA. It is TCRdb's table, rather than the study itself, that gives the V and J calls and clone size. Present in this sample are hundreds of thousands of distinct CDR3 sequences, about 14% of which were seen just once. About 12% of the sample belongs to the ten largest clones.

Taken from the germline V gene (reference sequence), the CDR1 and CDR2 loops are MNHEY and SMNVEV. V loses 8 bases at its end and J loses 5 bases; junction bases beyond the gene matches: 10. Reading from cysteine to phenylalanine, the CDR3 counts 15 amino acids. Only the CDR3 DNA is retained, 45 bases long and in frame from the first base. The entry originates in a study of T cells in Graves' hyperthyroidism and ophthalmopathy (dated by TCRdb to about 2019). Background on the whole study: Peripheral blood samples were taken at the time of initial diagnosis, prior to any treatment. TCR V-J signatures able to tell the groups apart were searched for in a discovery cohort of 100 patients, of whom 40 to 45 had Graves' ophthalmopathy and around 58 had stable Graves' hyperthyroidism. An independent validation cohort of about 20 hyperthyroidism patients and 17 patients who later progressed to ophthalmopathy tested prospective prediction of ophthalmopathy. The roughly 100 discovery patients were randomly split 7:3 into training and test sets. In six Graves' hyperthyroidism patients, the study also compared T-cell repertoires from thyroid tissue with T-cell repertoires from blood. Once sampling was done, hyperthyroidism patients were given methimazole at a starting dose of 30 mg daily, whereas ophthalmopathy patients were given high-dose intravenous methylprednisolone. TCR Vbeta CDR3 sequencing of roughly 140 peripheral blood samples (43 ophthalmopathy, around 80 hyperthyroidism and some 17 progressor patients) is reported in the paper.

What the authors observed across the whole study: In cross-validation, a model built on a 13 V-J signature told ophthalmopathy apart from stable hyperthyroidism with under 90% sensitivity and about 81% specificity, and in testing the same model reached 80%/75%. No statistical method was used to set the sample size in advance, and investigators knew the group allocation. Most expanded thyroid clonotypes (frequency above 0.001) were also detected in blood, a finding suggesting that blood repertoires may reflect thyroid immune responses. In validation, progression to ophthalmopathy was predicted by the model with approximately 67% sensitivity and about 72% specificity, a median of around 5.9 months before onset.

In the ophthalmopathy patients, disease was moderately to severely active, with a Clinical Activity Score of 3 or more, a NOSPECS grade of 4 or more, and a duration of less than 3 months. The study excluded patients with uncontrolled infections, other autoimmune diseases, pregnancy or lactation. Diagnoses relied on clinical symptoms, serum thyroxine and TRAb, thyroid ultrasound and orbital computed tomography. PBMCs were isolated from about 10 ml of fresh peripheral blood by Ficoll-Paque density gradient centrifugation. Trizol reagent was used to extract total RNA, and RNA quality was then checked on an Agilent 2100 Bioanalyzer.

This receptor was identified in a woman in her forties or fifties with Graves' ophthalmopathy. Sequencing was done on a sample of blood. The chain links TRBV27 with TRBJ2-2; 8 bases in the middle match TRBD2. The DNA sequence follows: TGTGCCAGCCGAAGACTGTTAGCGGGGACCGGGGAGCTGTTTTTT. This sequence encodes CASRRLLAGTGELFF.